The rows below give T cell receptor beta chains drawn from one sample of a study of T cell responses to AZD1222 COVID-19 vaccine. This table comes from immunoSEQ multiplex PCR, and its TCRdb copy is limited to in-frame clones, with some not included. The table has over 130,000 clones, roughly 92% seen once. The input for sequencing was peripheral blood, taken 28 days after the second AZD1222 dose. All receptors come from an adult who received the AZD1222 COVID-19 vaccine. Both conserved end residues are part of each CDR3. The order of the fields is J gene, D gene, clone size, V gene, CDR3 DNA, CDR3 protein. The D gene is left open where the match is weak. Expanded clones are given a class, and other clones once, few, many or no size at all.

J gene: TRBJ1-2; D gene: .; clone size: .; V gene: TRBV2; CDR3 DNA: TGTGCCAGCAGTCCAACAGAGACCTATGGCTACACCTTC; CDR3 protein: CASSPTETYGYTF
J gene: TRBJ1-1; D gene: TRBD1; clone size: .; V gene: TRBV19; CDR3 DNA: TGTGCCAGTAGTAATCGACTAGGGGGCTTGGACACTGAAGCTTTCTTT; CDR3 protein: CASSNRLGGLDTEAFF
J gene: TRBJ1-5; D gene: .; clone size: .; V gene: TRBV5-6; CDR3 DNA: TGTGCCAGCAGCTATAATCGGCATAGCAATCAGCCCCAGCATTTT; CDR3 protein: CASSYNRHSNQPQHF
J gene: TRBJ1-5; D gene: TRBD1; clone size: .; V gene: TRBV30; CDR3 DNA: TGTGCCTGGAACAGGGGGGGACAGCCCCAGCATTTT; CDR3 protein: CAWNRGGQPQHF
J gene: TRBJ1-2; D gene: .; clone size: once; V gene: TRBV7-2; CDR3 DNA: TGTGCCAGCAGCCCGGGACGAACCTGGAAGGGGAGCTACACCTTC; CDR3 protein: CASSPGRTWKGSYTF
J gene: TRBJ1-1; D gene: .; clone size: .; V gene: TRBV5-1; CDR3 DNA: TGCGCCAGCAGCTTCGGGGCGAACACTGAAGCTTTCTTT; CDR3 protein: CASSFGANTEAFF
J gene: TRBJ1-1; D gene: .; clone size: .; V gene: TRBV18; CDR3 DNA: TGTGCCAGCTCCCGATGGACAGACGCGAACACTGAAGCTTTCTTT; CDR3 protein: CASSRWTDANTEAFF
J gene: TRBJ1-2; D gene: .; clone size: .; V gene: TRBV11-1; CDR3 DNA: TGTGCCAGCAGCCTCCAGGGAGGAGGCTACACCTTC; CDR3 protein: CASSLQGGGYTF
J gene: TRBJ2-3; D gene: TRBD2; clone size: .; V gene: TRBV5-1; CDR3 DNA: TGCGCCAGCAGCGGGGGTTCTAGCGGGGCTAGCACAGATACGCAGTATTTT; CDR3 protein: CASSGGSSGASTDTQYF
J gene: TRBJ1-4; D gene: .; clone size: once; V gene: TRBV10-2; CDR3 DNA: TGCGCCAGCAGTACCCAGGGTCGAGAAAAACTGTTTTTT; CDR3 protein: CASSTQGREKLFF
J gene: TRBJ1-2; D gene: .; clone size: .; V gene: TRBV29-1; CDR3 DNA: .; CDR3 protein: CSAVLRTGTGGYTF
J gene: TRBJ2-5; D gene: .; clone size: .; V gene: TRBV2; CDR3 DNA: TGTGCCAGCAGTGGCGGGCTCCATGGGGAGACCCAGTACTTC; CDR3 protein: CASSGGLHGETQYF
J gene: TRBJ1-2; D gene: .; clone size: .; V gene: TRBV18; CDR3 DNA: TGTGCCAGCTCACCCGTGGCTTTATATGGCTACACCTTC; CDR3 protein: CASSPVALYGYTF
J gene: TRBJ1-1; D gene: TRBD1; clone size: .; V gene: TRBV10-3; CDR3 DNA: TGTGCCATCAGTGGCCCGGGACAGGGGAAAACTGAAGCTTTCTTT; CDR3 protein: CAISGPGQGKTEAFF
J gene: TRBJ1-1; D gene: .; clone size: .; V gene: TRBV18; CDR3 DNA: TGTGCCAGCTCACCGCATTGGACTGAAGCTTTCTTT; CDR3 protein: CASSPHWTEAFF
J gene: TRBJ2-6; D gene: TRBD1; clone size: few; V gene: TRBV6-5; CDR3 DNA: TGTGCCAGCGGGACAGGGCTAGATGGGGCCAACGTCCTGACTTTC; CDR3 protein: CASGTGLDGANVLTF
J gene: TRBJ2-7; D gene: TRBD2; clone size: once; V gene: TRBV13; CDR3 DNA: TGTGCCAGCAGCTTATGGACTAGCCCCCACGAGCAGTACTTC; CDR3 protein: CASSLWTSPHEQYF
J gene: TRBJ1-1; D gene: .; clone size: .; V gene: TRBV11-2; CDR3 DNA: TGTGCCAGCAGCTTAGCGGCAGGCCAGGGTGAAGCTTTCTTT; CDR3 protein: CASSLAAGQGEAFF